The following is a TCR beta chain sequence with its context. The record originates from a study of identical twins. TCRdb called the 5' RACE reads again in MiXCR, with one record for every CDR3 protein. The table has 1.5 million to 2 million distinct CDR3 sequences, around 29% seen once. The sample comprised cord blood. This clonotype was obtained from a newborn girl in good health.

This chain's CDR3 is CASSEYRDSPLHF. CDR3 sequence (DNA): TGTGCCAGCAGTGAATATCGGGATTCACCCCTCCACTTT. The chain employs TRBV6-1 and TRBJ1-6, with no clear D. Trimming took off 2 bases at V and 8 bases at J, with 7 bases between the two ends. Germline lookup yields CDR1 MNHNS and CDR2 SASEGT. There are 13 residues in the CDR3.